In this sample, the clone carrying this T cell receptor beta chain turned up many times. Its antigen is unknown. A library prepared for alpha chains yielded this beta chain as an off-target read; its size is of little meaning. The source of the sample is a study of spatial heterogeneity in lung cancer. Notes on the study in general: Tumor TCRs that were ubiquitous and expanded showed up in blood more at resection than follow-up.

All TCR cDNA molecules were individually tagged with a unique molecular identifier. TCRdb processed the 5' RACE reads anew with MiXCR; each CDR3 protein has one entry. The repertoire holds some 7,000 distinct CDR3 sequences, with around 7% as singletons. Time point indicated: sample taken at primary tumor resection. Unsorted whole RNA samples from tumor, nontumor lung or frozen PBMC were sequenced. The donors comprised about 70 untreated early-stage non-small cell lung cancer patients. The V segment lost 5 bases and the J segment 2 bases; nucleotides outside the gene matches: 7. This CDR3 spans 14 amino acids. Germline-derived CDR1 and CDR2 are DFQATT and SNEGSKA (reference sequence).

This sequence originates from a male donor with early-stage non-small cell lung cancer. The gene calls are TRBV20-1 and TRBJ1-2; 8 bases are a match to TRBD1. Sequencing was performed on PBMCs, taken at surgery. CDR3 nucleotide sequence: TGCAGTGCTGGCAAGCAGGGGGCGAACTATGGCTACACCTTC. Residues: CSAGKQGANYGYTF.